A single sample is the source of the 23 T cell receptor beta chains below, sequenced in a study of blood T cell repertoires in COVID-19. The table came from immunoSEQ multiplex PCR; TCRdb's copy has only in-frame clones and leaves some out. The data contain about 270,000 clones, around 86% of them singletons. The sample consisted of peripheral blood. Receptor source: a man aged 40-50 years with active or convalescent COVID-19.

This chain uses TRBV5-1 with TRBJ2-1, with D perhaps TRBD2 (5 bases). Germline V lookup: CDR1 SGHRS, CDR2 YFSETQ. This CDR3 spans 13 amino acids. V shed 5 bases and J shed 5 bases, with 11 bases lying between them. In nucleotides, the CDR3 is TGCGCCAGCAGGGGCGACTACCACAATGAGCAGTTCTTC. This codes for CASRGDYHNEQFF.

About this clone itself: The same CDR3 can be traced to other DNA sequences in this sample. V and J are TRBV9 and TRBJ1-6; 9 nucleotides line up with TRBD1. Unmatched junction bases numbered 4, after V lost 3 bases and J lost 9 bases. Germline V CDR1 and CDR2: SGDLS, YYNGEE. The CDR3 length is 14 residues. The CDR3 DNA reads as TGTGCCAGCAGCGCCGGACAGGGGCGTTCACCCCTCCACTTT. Its protein product is CASSAGQGRSPLHF.

This chain links TRBV5-1 with TRBJ2-5; 9 bases align to TRBD2. The junction had 7 bases not matched to a gene; V was cut back by 5 bases and J by 2 bases. Germline V CDR1 and CDR2: SGHRS, YFSETQ. This CDR3 region has 15 residues. The chain's CDR3 is CASSSGLARQETQYF. Written as DNA, the CDR3 is TGCGCCAGCAGTTCCGGACTAGCGCGTCAAGAGACCCAGTACTTC.

The V call is TRBV7-9, the J call TRBJ1-1; 8 nucleotides agree with TRBD1. This CDR3 contains 16 residues. Trimming at V came to 8 bases and at J to 0 bases, leaving 11 bases not matched to a gene. Germline V gene data show CDR1 as SEHNR and CDR2 as FQNEAQ (reference sequence). CDR3 sequence reads: CASLPLTGGMNTEAFF. CDR3 nucleotides: TGTGCCAGCCTTCCCCTTACAGGGGGTATGAACACTGAAGCTTTCTTT.

This chain connects TRBV28 to TRBJ1-4; D is perhaps TRBD1 (6 bases). This CDR3 has 14 amino acids. Germline V gene lookup returns CDR1 MDHEN and CDR2 SYDVKM. V dropped 8 bases and J dropped 5 bases, with 15 bases sitting between them. The CDR3 loop reads CASRIGGGNEKLFF. The CDR3 nucleotides read TGTGCCAGCCGCATAGGGGGGGGCAATGAAAAACTGTTTTTT.

The rearrangement links TRBV7-9 to TRBJ1-2; 8 bases agree with TRBD1. The V segment lost 5 bases and the J segment 8 bases; nucleotides outside the gene matches: 13. The CDR3 sequence is 15 residues long. Germline-derived CDR1 and CDR2 are SEHNR and FQNEAQ (reference sequence). CDR3 nucleotide sequence: TGTGCCAGCAGCCCCAACAGGGGGACCGGGGGGGGCTACACCTTC. Its translation is CASSPNRGTGGGYTF.

The chain joins TRBV7-6 to TRBJ2-1; 7 nucleotides line up with TRBD2. Germline V gene data show CDR1 as SGHVS and CDR2 as FNYEAQ. Trimming cost V 5 bases and J 0 bases; bases outside gene matches: 4. The CDR3 is made up of 15 amino acids. The CDR3 DNA is TGTGCCAGCAGCAAGACTAGCAACTCCTACAATGAGCAGTTCTTC. This sequence encodes CASSKTSNSYNEQFF.

The count of this clone is one. V is TRBV5-4 and J is TRBJ1-1, with 12 bases fitting TRBD1. Per the germline V gene, CDR1 is SGHNT and CDR2 is YYREEE (reference sequence). This CDR3 contains 15 residues. Unmatched junction bases numbered 2, after V lost 1 base and J lost 4 bases. The chain's CDR3 is CASSLPGQGATEAFF. The CDR3 bases are TGTGCCAGCAGCTTGCCGGGACAGGGGGCCACTGAAGCTTTCTTT. Drawing the rest from reference TRBV5-4 and TRBJ1-1, the complete variable domain is ETGVTQSPTHLIKTRGQQVTLRCSSQSGHNTVSWYQQALGQGPQFIFQYYREEENGRGNFPPRFSGLQFPNYSSELNVNALELDDSALYLCASSLPGQGATEAFFGQGTRLTVV.

The chain is built from TRBV6-6 and TRBJ2-7, with 9 bases lining up with TRBD1. Per germline, CDR1 MNHNY and CDR2 SVGAGI (reference sequence). V lost 6 bases, J lost 5 bases, and 11 bases stayed unmatched. There are 15 residues in the CDR3. Here the CDR3 DNA reads TGTGCCAGCAGCGAGGGACAGGGCAATTCTCACGAGCAGTACTTC. Translation: CASSEGQGNSHEQYF.

This clone appeared once. The chain recombines TRBV19 with TRBJ2-7; TRBD2 aligns across 8 bases. The CDR3 has 15 amino acids. In germline, CDR1 is LNHDA, CDR2 SQIVND (reference sequence). V dropped 3 bases and J dropped 4; count of bases not matched to a gene: 8. CDR3 loop: CASSMTTSGSYEQYF. CDR3 DNA: TGTGCCAGTAGTATGACGACAAGCGGGAGTTACGAGCAGTACTTC.

V usage is TRBV9 and J usage is TRBJ2-3; 7 bases are shared with TRBD2. Germline CDR1 and CDR2: SGDLS and YYNGEE. Germline trimming cut 6 bases from V and 5 bases from J; bases unmatched to any gene: 9. This CDR3 has 14 residues. CDR3 sequence: CASTLTGGRDTQYF. The CDR3 coding sequence is TGTGCCAGCACCCTTACTGGCGGGAGAGATACGCAGTATTTT. Full variable domain (rest looked up from reference TRBV9 and TRBJ2-3): DSGVTQTPKHLITATGQRVTLRCSPRSGDLSVYWYQQSLDQGLQFLIQYYNGEERAKGNILERFSAQQFPDLHSELNLSSLELGDSALYFCASTLTGGRDTQYFGPGTRLTVL.

The V gene is TRBV12-5, the J gene TRBJ1-1; a weak D match, TRBD1 (6 bases). The CDR3 covers 16 residues. V was shortened by 0 bases and J by 4 bases, with 15 bases between the two germline ends. From germline, CDR1 is LGHNT and CDR2 FRNRAP. CDR3 sequence reads: CASGLVLGGASTEAFF. The CDR3 nucleotides read TGTGCTAGTGGTTTGGTACTTGGGGGGGCGAGCACTGAAGCTTTCTTT.

J is TRBJ2-5 and V is TRBV18; 9 bases fit TRBD2. Germline CDR1 reads KGHSH; CDR2 reads LQKENI. V was clipped by 0 bases and J by 4 bases; unmatched bases: 12. This CDR3 has 18 amino acids. CDR3 sequence reads: CASSPPASFAGGGETQYF. CDR3 nucleotides: TGTGCCAGCTCACCACCAGCCTCTTTCGCGGGAGGGGGAGAGACCCAGTACTTC.

This chain links TRBV7-2 with TRBJ1-4; 8 nucleotides match TRBD1. Germline V CDR1 and CDR2: SGHTA, FQGNSA. J was trimmed by 7 bases and V by 5 bases; bases with no gene match: 9. This CDR3 comprises 15 residues. The CDR3 region has the DNA TGTGCCAGCAGCGCTGACAGGGGAGGTGGTGAAAAACTGTTTTTT. Protein: CASSADRGGGEKLFF.

The rearrangement joins TRBV6-1 to TRBJ1-3; D unclear. V was shortened by 4 bases and J by 0 bases, with 13 bases between the two germline ends. Germline V lookup: CDR1 MNHNS, CDR2 SASEGT. The CDR3 loop spans 16 amino acids. CDR3 sequence (DNA): TGTGCCAGCAGTGTGGGCCCGGCGTCCTCTGGAAACACCATATATTTT. Amino acids: CASSVGPASSGNTIYF.

The rearrangement uses TRBV5-1 and TRBJ2-7; 8 bases align to TRBD1. Per the germline V gene, CDR1 is SGHRS and CDR2 is YFSETQ. The J segment lost 2 bases and the V segment lost 4 bases, leaving 8 bases of the junction unmatched. The CDR3 sequence is 15 residues long. CDR3 nucleotides: TGCGCCAGCAGCCCGCCCGGACAGGGTCCCTACGAGCAGTACTTC. Protein product: CASSPPGQGPYEQYF.

This sequence joins TRBV19 and TRBJ2-1, with 8 bases identical to TRBD2. This CDR3 spans 15 amino acids. CDR1 and CDR2 from the germline V gene are LNHDA and SQIVND (reference sequence). The trim removed 10 bases at V and 10 bases at J, leaving 18 bases unmatched. As DNA, the CDR3 is TGTGCCATCGCCCCGGGGGGGGCCCAACAAAAGGAGCAGTTCTTC. It codes for CAIAPGGAQQKEQFF.

V is TRBV7-3 and J is TRBJ2-2, with D unresolved. This CDR3 contains 14 residues. CDR1 SGHTA and CDR2 FQGTGA come from the germline V gene. V was cut by 3 bases and J by 0 bases, with 5 bases left in between. The CDR3 DNA follows: TGTGCCAGCAGCTTTCTAACGAACACCGGGGAGCTGTTTTTT. Protein: CASSFLTNTGELFF.

The genes are TRBV4-1 and TRBJ1-3; D gene ambiguous. V dropped 4 bases and J dropped 6 bases, with 10 bases sitting between them. The CDR3 loop spans 13 amino acids. Germline CDR1 is MGHRA and CDR2 is YSYEKL. The CDR3 nucleotides are TGCGCCAGCAGCCCCACTCAAACAAACACCATATATTTT. Its protein product is CASSPTQTNTIYF.

V gene TRBV28 combines with J gene TRBJ2-2; D not certain. Trimming pared 2 bases from V and 0 bases from J, leaving 10 bases between. Germline-derived CDR1 and CDR2 are MDHEN and SYDVKM. CDR3 size: 16 residues. The CDR3 loop is CASSLIQVTNTGELFF. In nucleotides, the CDR3 is TGTGCCAGCAGTTTAATCCAGGTTACGAACACCGGGGAGCTGTTTTTT.

J is TRBJ2-7 and V is TRBV4-1; a weak D match, TRBD2 (6 bases). Looked up from germline, CDR1 is MGHRA and CDR2 is YSYEKL. The CDR3 runs 15 residues. The V end lost 0 bases, the J end lost 7 bases, and 16 bases lay between the germline ends. CDR3: CASSQEAGRSWEQYF. CDR3 nucleotide sequence: TGCGCCAGCAGCCAAGAGGCAGGGAGGAGTTGGGAGCAGTACTTC.

This chain connects TRBV27 to TRBJ2-5, with TRBD1 as a possible D gene (6 bases). Trimming took off 4 bases at V and 5 bases at J, with 14 bases between the two ends. Per germline, CDR1 MNHEY and CDR2 SMNVEV (reference sequence). CDR3 size: 14 residues. CDR3 residues: CASSYEAGAETQYF. CDR3 coding DNA: TGTGCCAGCAGTTATGAGGCAGGGGCCGAGACCCAGTACTTC.

The rearrangement uses TRBV5-1 and TRBJ1-5, with a tentative D call TRBD1 (5 bases). This CDR3 spans 15 amino acids. Trimming took off 3 bases at V and 1 base at J, with 11 bases between the two ends. Germline CDR1 and CDR2: SGHRS and YFSETQ. This CDR3 is CASSSQGASNQPQHF. The DNA of the CDR3 is TGCGCCAGCAGCTCACAAGGGGCCAGCAATCAGCCCCAGCATTTT.